Presented here are 22 T cell receptor beta chains from one specimen sequenced in a study of shared clonotypes between healthy human individuals. Using immunoSEQ multiplex PCR, the repertoire was profiled, and TCRdb retains in-frame clones only, with some absent. The table has 190,000 or so clones, approximately 61% seen once. Input material: memory CD4+ T cells sorted from blood. Subset given: CD45RA-negative fraction. Receptor source: a man aged 25-45 years in good health.

This chain joins TRBV7-7 and TRBJ2-1; maybe TRBD1 (6 bases). Between the trimmed V and J ends, which lost 3 bases and 10 bases, there was a span of 13 bases. This CDR3 has 13 residues. The germline V gene encodes CDR1 SSHAT and CDR2 FNYEAQ (reference sequence). CDR3 region: CASSFQYRDEQFF. CDR3 nucleotide sequence: TGTGCCAGCAGCTTCCAATACAGGGACGAGCAGTTCTTC.

The chain has TRBV7-9 and TRBJ2-7; perhaps TRBD2 as D (6 bases). V lost 5 bases and J lost 4, with 21 bases in between. This CDR3 has 16 amino acids. Germline V gene data show CDR1 as SEHNR and CDR2 as FQNEAQ (reference sequence). The CDR3 nucleotides read TGTGCCAGCAGCCAAGGGACTTCCCCTTCCTTATACGAGCAGTACTTC. This translates into CASSQGTSPSLYEQYF.

Comment on this clone: A clone one base away is much larger, so this may be a read error. The rearrangement uses TRBV5-1 and TRBJ2-5; D possibly corresponds to TRBD1 (6 bases). CDR1 and CDR2 (germline): SGHRS, YFSETQ. This CDR3 has 16 residues. The CDR3 nucleotides read TGCACCAGCAGTCGGCGGGTCCAGGGGTTCCAAGAGACCCAGTACTTC. Its translation is CTSSRRVQGFQETQYF.

V is TRBV13 and J is TRBJ2-2, with TRBD2 matching over 12 bases. Germline V CDR1 and CDR2: PRHDT, FYEKMQ (reference sequence). The CDR3 length is 16 residues. V was pared by 4 bases and J by 11 bases, with 11 bases of the junction left unmatched. The CDR3 sequence: CASSSEGASGRAELFF. CDR3 in DNA: TGTGCCAGCAGCTCCGAGGGAGCTAGCGGGAGGGCCGAGCTGTTTTTT.

This chain uses TRBV7-9 with TRBJ1-3, with 7 bases matching TRBD1. Germline values: CDR1 SEHNR, CDR2 FQNEAQ (reference sequence). The trim removed 5 bases at V and 4 bases at J, leaving 11 bases unmatched. CDR3 length: 16 amino acids. CDR3 protein: CASSRRQGIDGNTIYF. CDR3 in DNA: TGTGCCAGCAGCCGTCGACAGGGCATCGACGGAAACACCATATATTTT.

V and J are TRBV7-6 and TRBJ2-3; 7 bases are shared with TRBD1. This CDR3 has 15 residues. Germline V gene sequence: CDR1 SGHVS, CDR2 FNYEAQ. The V gene end was trimmed by 5 bases and the J gene end by 8 bases; junction bases not matched to a gene: 13. The CDR3 DNA is TGTGCCAGCAGCCAAGACAGGGCTCTTCAATCTACGCAGTATTTT. Translation: CASSQDRALQSTQYF.

The chain uses TRBV5-1 and TRBJ1-4, with 9 positions matching TRBD1. V dropped 4 bases and J dropped 8; count of bases not matched to a gene: 6. The CDR3 is 14 residues long. Germline assignment: CDR1 SGHRS and CDR2 YFSETQ. The DNA for the CDR3 is TGCGCCAGCAGCAGCGGGACAGGGAGAGAAAAACTGTTTTTT. It encodes CASSSGTGREKLFF.

This clone was found once. This rearrangement joins TRBV18 to TRBJ2-3; D is possibly TRBD1 (6 bases). The CDR3 has 16 amino acids. V was pared by 6 bases and J by 2 bases, with 18 bases between. The germline CDR1 and CDR2 sequences are KGHSH and LQKENI. The CDR3: CASSQLPGEYTDTQYF. The CDR3 nucleotides are TGTGCCAGCTCCCAACTACCAGGGGAATACACAGATACGCAGTATTTT. The complete variable domain, with remaining parts taken from reference TRBV18 and TRBJ2-3, reads NAGVMQNPRHLVRRRGQEARLRCSPMKGHSHVYWYRQLPEEGLKFMVYLQKENIIDESGMPKERFSAEFPKEGPSILRIQQVVRGDSAAYFCASSQLPGEYTDTQYFGPGTRLTVL.

Here the CDR3 DNA reads TGCAGCGTTGAAGTTCGGCTAGCGGACACTGAGCAGTTCTTC. This translates into CSVEVRLADTEQFF. This rearrangement joins TRBV29-1 to TRBJ2-7, with 7 bases matching TRBD2. The DNA matches TRBJ2-1 better at its end, which makes the J call doubtful. The CDR3 covers 14 residues. Germline V lookup: CDR1 SQVTM, CDR2 ANQGSEA.

The chain is built from TRBV6-5 and TRBJ2-1; TRBD2 might be the D (5 bases). The germline CDR1 and CDR2 sequences are MNHEY and SVGAGI. This CDR3 is 13 amino acids long. The V and J ends lost 4 bases and 6 bases respectively, with 10 bases between them. In nucleotides, the CDR3 is TGTGCCAGCAGTTCCGGACTGTCCAATGAGCAGTTCTTC. Protein: CASSSGLSNEQFF.

V is TRBV21-1 and J is TRBJ2-1; the table's D gene call, TRBD1, was not cross checked with the DNA. TRBV21-1 is termed a pseudogene. This CDR3 spans 16 amino acids. The CDR3, as DNA: TGTGCCAGCAGCACCCGAAAAAAGGACAGGGGGAATGAGCAGTTCTTC. Its protein is CASSTRKKDRGNEQFF.

The chain recombines TRBV9 with TRBJ2-3, with a tentative D call TRBD1 (7 bases). V lost 0 bases, J lost 2 bases, and 16 bases lay in between. The CDR3 sequence is 17 residues long. Germline loops: CDR1 SGDLS, CDR2 YYNGEE. The CDR3 DNA reads as TGTGCCAGCAGCGTAGAGGCAGGGGGGATCTACACAGATACGCAGTATTTT. It yields the protein CASSVEAGGIYTDTQYF.

The CDR3 sequence: CASSVRETAQYF. In nucleotides, the CDR3 is TGTGCCAGCAGCGTCAGGGAAACTGCGCAGTACTTC. The genes are TRBV7-2 and TRBJ2-7; D may be TRBD1 (5 bases). CDR3 size: 12 residues. Germline V lookup: CDR1 SGHTA, CDR2 FQGNSA. The V end was cut by 5 bases, the J end by 9 bases, with 14 bases between.

This sequence joins TRBV27 and TRBJ2-7; maybe TRBD2 (6 bases). V was cut by 4 bases and J by 4 bases, with 14 bases left in between. Looked up from germline, CDR1 is MNHEY and CDR2 is SMNVEV (reference sequence). This CDR3 has 14 amino acids. The CDR3, as DNA: TGTGCCAGCAGTTCCACTGGGAGGTATTACGAGCAGTACTTC. As protein: CASSSTGRYYEQYF.

In nucleotides, the CDR3 is TGTGCCAGCAGTGAAATGGGGATTAGCGGCTACACCTTC. Residues: CASSEMGISGYTF. The V and J genes are TRBV6-1 and TRBJ1-2; D unresolved. The length of the CDR3 is 13 residues. Germline values: CDR1 MNHNS, CDR2 SASEGT. Trimming took 2 bases from V and 8 from J, leaving 12 bases between them.

The genes are TRBV5-5 and TRBJ2-1; TRBD2 agrees at 8 bases. The CDR3 extends over 15 amino acids. With 4 bases clipped from V and 2 bases from J, the junction kept 5 bases outside the gene matches. CDR1 is SGHKS, CDR2 YYEKEE, per germline (reference sequence). CDR3 region: CASSPRGLAYNEQFF. The CDR3 DNA is TGTGCCAGCAGCCCCAGGGGACTAGCCTACAATGAGCAGTTCTTC.

The genes are TRBV19 and TRBJ2-2; D gene unclear. V gave up 1 base and J gave up 5 bases, with 14 bases separating them. Germline CDR1 and CDR2: LNHDA and SQIVND (reference sequence). CDR3 length: 16 residues. CDR3 loop: CASSIGPSVITGELFF. CDR3 DNA sequence: TGTGCCAGTAGTATAGGCCCCTCTGTGATAACCGGGGAGCTGTTTTTT.

This clone was detected a few times. The chain is built from TRBV2 and TRBJ2-3, with 10 bases identical to TRBD2. The trim removed 8 bases at V and 1 base at J, leaving 9 bases unmatched. Germline V lookup: CDR1 SNHLY, CDR2 FYNNEI. The length of the CDR3 is 16 residues. In nucleotides, the CDR3 is TGTGCCAGCGCGAAGCTAAGCGGGAGGGGCACAGATACGCAGTATTTT. Its translation is CASAKLSGRGTDTQYF.

The chain is built from TRBV28 and TRBJ1-5, with D perhaps matching TRBD1 (5 bases). The V end lost 6 bases, the J end lost 1 base, and 16 bases lay between the germline ends. The CDR3 has 16 amino acids. The germline CDR1 and CDR2 sequences are MDHEN and SYDVKM. CDR3 sequence (DNA): TGTGCCAGCAGCCCCGGGGGGGGATGGAGCAATCAGCCCCAGCATTTT. This translates into CASSPGGGWSNQPQHF.

V is TRBV27 and J is TRBJ1-4; 9 nucleotides agree with TRBD1. The trim removed 6 bases at V and 8 bases at J, leaving 7 bases unmatched. Germline V gene data show CDR1 as MNHEY and CDR2 as SMNVEV (reference sequence). CDR3 length equals 14 residues. As DNA, the CDR3 is TGTGCCAGCAGCGTACAGGGGGCGAGGGAAAAACTGTTTTTT. Its translation: CASSVQGAREKLFF.

The rearrangement links TRBV7-9 to TRBJ2-3, with 8 bases fitting TRBD1. V lost 5 bases and J lost 4; bases outside the gene matches: 5. CDR1 is SEHNR and CDR2 is FQNEAQ in the germline V gene (reference sequence). The CDR3 has 14 residues. In DNA form, the CDR3 reads TGTGCCAGCAGCCAGGGGGCGCCGGCAGATACGCAGTATTTT. Its translation: CASSQGAPADTQYF.

The chain joins TRBV7-3 to TRBJ1-4, with TRBD1 as a possible D gene (5 bases). Between the trimmed V and J ends, which lost 8 bases and 10 bases, there was a span of 5 bases. Germline loops: CDR1 SGHTA, CDR2 FQGTGA. The CDR3 covers 9 residues. CDR3 in amino acids: CASGAKLFF. CDR3 sequence (DNA): TGTGCCAGCGGGGCAAAACTGTTTTTT.